This is a list of T cell receptor beta chains from one sample in a study of OX40 agonist ivuxolimab in advanced cancers. TCRdb's table, derived via immunoSEQ multiplex PCR, lists solely in-frame clones and lacks some. The sample records 42,000 or so clones, around 87% being singletons. Specimen: CD4+ or CD8+ T cells sorted from blood, collected in a trial of the OX40 agonist ivuxolimab. The receptors were sampled from an adult with an advanced solid tumor such as melanoma, head and neck, liver or kidney cancer. Both conserved end residues are part of each CDR3. D genes are given only for firm matches. Part of the rows lack a size; the others show once, few, many or a class for expanded clones.

J gene: TRBJ2-6
V gene: TRBV4-2
D gene: NA
clone size: NA
CDR3 DNA: TGTGCCAGCAGCGACGGACAGTTGCGTGACTTGAGCTCTGGGGCCAACGTCCTGACTTTC
CDR3 protein: CASSDGQLRDLSSGANVLTF

J gene: TRBJ1-1
V gene: TRBV5-4
D gene: NA
clone size: NA
CDR3 DNA: TGTGCCAGCAGCCCCGCGCGGGGCACTGAAGCTTTCTTT
CDR3 protein: CASSPARGTEAFF

J gene: TRBJ2-1
V gene: TRBV28
D gene: NA
clone size: NA
CDR3 DNA: TGTGCCAGCACCCGGGACGGATACAATGAGCAGTTCTTC
CDR3 protein: CASTRDGYNEQFF

J gene: TRBJ2-6
V gene: TRBV28
D gene: TRBD1
clone size: few
CDR3 DNA: TGTGCCAGTCGACAGGGGGCACCTAACGTCCTGACTTTC
CDR3 protein: CASRQGAPNVLTF

J gene: TRBJ2-1
V gene: TRBV7-9
D gene: TRBD2
clone size: NA
CDR3 DNA: TGTGCCAGCAGCTTGACTAGCGGGGGGACCTACAATGAGCAGTTCTTC
CDR3 protein: CASSLTSGGTYNEQFF

J gene: TRBJ2-1
V gene: TRBV19
D gene: NA
clone size: NA
CDR3 DNA: TGTGCCAGTAGCCCCACGGGTTTCGACAATGAGCAGTTCTTC
CDR3 protein: CASSPTGFDNEQFF

J gene: TRBJ2-1
V gene: TRBV10-2
D gene: TRBD2
clone size: NA
CDR3 DNA: TGCGCCAGCAGTGAATTAATCCTAGCGGGAGCCGCTGAGCAGTTCTTC
CDR3 protein: CASSELILAGAAEQFF

J gene: TRBJ2-2
V gene: TRBV5-8
D gene: TRBD1
clone size: NA
CDR3 DNA: TGTGCCAGCAGCTTGGGGGACAGGGGCCTCACCGGGGAGCTGTTTTTT
CDR3 protein: CASSLGDRGLTGELFF

J gene: TRBJ2-5
V gene: TRBV7-2
D gene: NA
clone size: NA
CDR3 DNA: TGTGCCAGCAGCCCCCAATTAGCCCAAGAGACCCAGTACTTC
CDR3 protein: CASSPQLAQETQYF

J gene: TRBJ2-5
V gene: TRBV7-6
D gene: TRBD1
clone size: NA
CDR3 DNA: TGTGCCAGCAGCTTAGTGGGGTCAGGGGGATCGGAGACCCAGTACTTC
CDR3 protein: CASSLVGSGGSETQYF

J gene: TRBJ2-2
V gene: TRBV10-3
D gene: TRBD2
clone size: NA
CDR3 DNA: TGTGCCATCAGTGGTGTAGCGGGGGGCACCGGGGAGCTGTTTTTT
CDR3 protein: CAISGVAGGTGELFF

J gene: TRBJ2-7
V gene: TRBV4-2
D gene: NA
clone size: NA
CDR3 DNA: TGTGCCAGCAGCCTATCCCGGACAGTCCTACGAGAGCAGTACTTC
CDR3 protein: CASSLSRTVLREQYF

J gene: TRBJ2-5
V gene: TRBV30
D gene: NA
clone size: NA
CDR3 DNA: TGTGCCTGGAGTGTATGGTCGGACCAAGAGACCCAGTACTTC
CDR3 protein: CAWSVWSDQETQYF

J gene: TRBJ2-7
V gene: TRBV6-6
D gene: TRBD2
clone size: NA
CDR3 DNA: TGTGCCAGCAGTATTCGGGGGGGCCACCCCTACGAGCAGTACTTC
CDR3 protein: CASSIRGGHPYEQYF

J gene: TRBJ1-3
V gene: TRBV11-2
D gene: NA
clone size: NA
CDR3 DNA: TGTGCCAGCAGCTTCACAGAGTCTGGAAACACCATATATTTT
CDR3 protein: CASSFTESGNTIYF

J gene: TRBJ1-1
V gene: TRBV6-1
D gene: TRBD1
clone size: few
CDR3 DNA: TGTGCCAGCATCGACAGGGGGAACACTGAAGCTTTCTTT
CDR3 protein: CASIDRGNTEAFF

J gene: TRBJ2-3
V gene: TRBV29-1
D gene: NA
clone size: NA
CDR3 DNA: TGCAGCGTTGACGCGGGGATGACAGATACGCAGTATTTT
CDR3 protein: CSVDAGMTDTQYF

J gene: TRBJ2-5
V gene: TRBV2
D gene: NA
clone size: once
CDR3 DNA: TGTGCCAGCTCGATTGCCCCCAGGGAGGAGACCCAGTACTTC
CDR3 protein: CASSIAPREETQYF

J gene: TRBJ1-5
V gene: TRBV6-1
D gene: TRBD1
clone size: few
CDR3 DNA: TGTGCCAGCAAAGCTGACAGGGGGCGACAGCCCCAGCATTTT
CDR3 protein: CASKADRGRQPQHF

J gene: TRBJ1-5
V gene: TRBV11-3
D gene: NA
clone size: few
CDR3 DNA: TGTGCCAGCAACCTAGAGGACCGAAGCAATCAGCCCCAGCATTTT
CDR3 protein: CASNLEDRSNQPQHF

J gene: TRBJ1-3
V gene: TRBV6-6
D gene: NA
clone size: NA
CDR3 DNA: TGTGCCAGCAGGCTTGACAGCTCTGGAAACACCATATATTTT
CDR3 protein: CASRLDSSGNTIYF

J gene: TRBJ2-5
V gene: TRBV6-5
D gene: NA
clone size: NA
CDR3 DNA: TGTGCCAGCAGTTTCGGACAGCACCAAGAGACCCAGTACTTC
CDR3 protein: CASSFGQHQETQYF

J gene: TRBJ2-7
V gene: TRBV7-2
D gene: NA
clone size: NA
CDR3 DNA: TGTGCCAGCAGCCCCATAGTAGGTGGCTACGAGCAGTACTTC
CDR3 protein: CASSPIVGGYEQYF

J gene: TRBJ1-3
V gene: TRBV11-2
D gene: NA
clone size: NA
CDR3 DNA: TGTGCCAGCAGCTTATTGCGCGGGGGACTCTCTGGAAACACCATATATTTT
CDR3 protein: CASSLLRGGLSGNTIYF

J gene: TRBJ1-2
V gene: TRBV19
D gene: NA
clone size: NA
CDR3 DNA: TGTGCCAGTAGTACAGCGGGTGACAACTATGGCTACACCTTC
CDR3 protein: CASSTAGDNYGYTF

J gene: TRBJ2-2
V gene: TRBV7-9
D gene: TRBD1
clone size: NA
CDR3 DNA: TGTGCCAGCAGCTTACCGGGACAGGCGAACACCGGGGAGCTGTTTTTT
CDR3 protein: CASSLPGQANTGELFF

J gene: TRBJ2-5
V gene: TRBV5-1
D gene: NA
clone size: NA
CDR3 DNA: TGCGCCAGCAGCCTGTCGGGGCAGGGGACGGGAGAGACCCAGTACTTC
CDR3 protein: CASSLSGQGTGETQYF

J gene: TRBJ2-5
V gene: TRBV29-1
D gene: NA
clone size: few
CDR3 DNA: TGCAGCGGAGCGGTCCAAGAGACCCAGTACTTC
CDR3 protein: CSGAVQETQYF

J gene: TRBJ2-1
V gene: TRBV30
D gene: NA
clone size: NA
CDR3 DNA: TGTGCCTGGAGTGTGCCAGGGACCGGCACCTACAATGAGCAGTTCTTC
CDR3 protein: CAWSVPGTGTYNEQFF

J gene: TRBJ2-2
V gene: TRBV5-4
D gene: NA
clone size: NA
CDR3 DNA: TGTGCCAGCAGCCAACAAAACACCGGGGAGCTGTTTTTT
CDR3 protein: CASSQQNTGELFF

J gene: TRBJ1-3
V gene: TRBV7-2
D gene: NA
clone size: NA
CDR3 DNA: TGTGCCAGCAGCTTAGCGGGGGGGGCCACTGGAAACACCATATATTTT
CDR3 protein: CASSLAGGATGNTIYF

J gene: TRBJ2-3
V gene: TRBV6-1
D gene: NA
clone size: NA
CDR3 DNA: TGTGCCAGCAGGGGGATTTTCGATACGCAGTATTTT
CDR3 protein: CASRGIFDTQYF

J gene: TRBJ2-1
V gene: TRBV29-1
D gene: NA
clone size: once
CDR3 DNA: TGCAGCGCCCTTATGGAGTCTTCAGGGGATGAGCAGTTCTTC
CDR3 protein: CSALMESSGDEQFF

J gene: TRBJ2-6
V gene: TRBV25-1
D gene: NA
clone size: NA
CDR3 DNA: TGTGCCAGCAGTGAAAGGTTCTCTGGGGCCAACGTCCTGACTTTC
CDR3 protein: CASSERFSGANVLTF

J gene: TRBJ2-2
V gene: TRBV19
D gene: NA
clone size: NA
CDR3 DNA: TGTGTGAGCAGGGGTACCGCGAACACCGGGGAGCTGTTTTTT
CDR3 protein: CVSRGTANTGELFF

J gene: TRBJ1-6
V gene: TRBV18
D gene: NA
clone size: NA
CDR3 DNA: TGTGCCAGCTCACCCTACAGTGATTCACCCCTCCACTTT
CDR3 protein: CASSPYSDSPLHF

J gene: TRBJ2-3
V gene: TRBV19
D gene: TRBD1
clone size: NA
CDR3 DNA: TGTGCCAGTAGTATAGGCGGGACAGGGATAAATACGCAGTATTTT
CDR3 protein: CASSIGGTGINTQYF

J gene: TRBJ2-1
V gene: TRBV5-4
D gene: NA
clone size: NA
CDR3 DNA: TGTGCCAGCAGCTTGCCCGGAGGGTCCTACAATGAGCAGTTCTTC
CDR3 protein: CASSLPGGSYNEQFF

J gene: TRBJ1-4
V gene: TRBV6-1
D gene: NA
clone size: NA
CDR3 DNA: TGTGCCAGCAGACAGGGTCTCCAGAATGAAAAACTGTTTTTT
CDR3 protein: CASRQGLQNEKLFF

J gene: TRBJ2-5
V gene: TRBV25-1
D gene: NA
clone size: NA
CDR3 DNA: TGTGCCAGCAGTTCGCCGGATCGGGGGACCCAGTACTTC
CDR3 protein: CASSSPDRGTQYF

J gene: TRBJ1-1
V gene: TRBV6-4
D gene: NA
clone size: NA
CDR3 DNA: TGTGCCAGCAGCCCCACCCAGACTCACACGAACGCTGAAGCTTTCTTT
CDR3 protein: CASSPTQTHTNAEAFF